Listed below are T cell receptor beta chains from one sample, sequenced in a study of blood T cells in healthy people across ages. Each CDR3 protein gets one entry after TCRdb re-called the 5' RACE reads with MiXCR. The table includes 450,000 to 600,000 distinct CDR3 sequences, about a quarter detected once. The data also belong to a second study, concerning T cells of mothers and their children.

The sample consisted of blood. Receptors originate from a boy aged 2 to 10 in good health. Each CDR3 is given with its conserved first and last residue. D genes are given only for firm matches. Clone size is shown for a subset of rows, as once, few, many or a class of expanded clone.

d_call: NA; j_call: TRBJ2-7; clone_size: NA; v_call: TRBV6-2/TRBV6-3; cdr3_nt: TGTGCCAGCAGTTACTCCCGGGTGTACTACGAGCAGTACTTC; cdr3_aa: CASSYSRVYYEQYF
d_call: NA; j_call: TRBJ2-1; clone_size: NA; v_call: TRBV20-1; cdr3_nt: TGCAGTGCTGGGAGAGGGGGGTCGGACAATGAGCAGTTCTTC; cdr3_aa: CSAGRGGSDNEQFF
d_call: NA; j_call: TRBJ2-1; clone_size: NA; v_call: TRBV3-1; cdr3_nt: TGTGCCAGCAGCCGAGGGGATTACAATGAGCAGTTCTTC; cdr3_aa: CASSRGDYNEQFF
d_call: NA; j_call: TRBJ1-4; clone_size: NA; v_call: TRBV4-3; cdr3_nt: TGCGCCAGCAGCCAAGACGATGCAACTAATGAAAAACTGTTTTTT; cdr3_aa: CASSQDDATNEKLFF
d_call: NA; j_call: TRBJ2-3; clone_size: few; v_call: TRBV20-1; cdr3_nt: TGCAGTGCTGCCCTCGATACGCAGTATTTT; cdr3_aa: CSAALDTQYF
d_call: TRBD2; j_call: TRBJ2-7; clone_size: few; v_call: TRBV12-3/TRBV12-4; cdr3_nt: TGTGCCTCCCATGCCGGGCTAGCGGGAGGGGGGAGGCACGAGCAGTACTTC; cdr3_aa: CASHAGLAGGGRHEQYF
d_call: TRBD1; j_call: TRBJ2-5; clone_size: NA; v_call: TRBV13; cdr3_nt: TGTGCCAGCAGCCCAAGCCGACAGGGGGCTCACGAGACCCAGTACTTC; cdr3_aa: CASSPSRQGAHETQYF
d_call: NA; j_call: TRBJ1-4; clone_size: once; v_call: TRBV3-1; cdr3_nt: TGTGCCAGCGGAGGCAGCTTTAATGAAAAACTGTTTTTT; cdr3_aa: CASGGSFNEKLFF
d_call: NA; j_call: TRBJ2-1; clone_size: few; v_call: TRBV29-1; cdr3_nt: TGCAGCGTTGAGGCCAACAGGGTAAGGAATGAGCAGTTCTTC; cdr3_aa: CSVEANRVRNEQFF
d_call: NA; j_call: TRBJ2-7; clone_size: few; v_call: TRBV2; cdr3_nt: TGTGCCAGCAGCCTCGCCGCAGGTAACTCCTACGAGCAGTACTTC; cdr3_aa: CASSLAAGNSYEQYF
d_call: NA; j_call: TRBJ2-6; clone_size: few; v_call: TRBV6-1; cdr3_nt: TGTGCCAGCAGGGGGGATCATTCTGGGGCCAACGTCCTGACTTTC; cdr3_aa: CASRGDHSGANVLTF
d_call: NA; j_call: TRBJ2-1; clone_size: NA; v_call: TRBV5-6; cdr3_nt: TGTGCCAGCAGCTTAGAGTCCGTCAGCTCCTACAATGAGCAGTTCTTC; cdr3_aa: CASSLESVSSYNEQFF
d_call: TRBD1; j_call: TRBJ2-2; clone_size: few; v_call: TRBV6-2/TRBV6-3; cdr3_nt: TGTGCCAGCCGACAGGGCTTGGGCACCGGGGAGCTGTTTTTT; cdr3_aa: CASRQGLGTGELFF
d_call: NA; j_call: TRBJ1-2; clone_size: few; v_call: TRBV29-1; cdr3_nt: TGCAGCGTTGTAATCGGTCGTGGCTACACCTTC; cdr3_aa: CSVVIGRGYTF
d_call: TRBD2; j_call: TRBJ2-5; clone_size: NA; v_call: TRBV6-6; cdr3_nt: TGTGCCAGTCGGGCGGGGGAGGAGACCCAGTACTTC; cdr3_aa: CASRAGEETQYF
d_call: NA; j_call: TRBJ2-1; clone_size: NA; v_call: TRBV7-9; cdr3_nt: TGTGCCAGCAGCACCGACCTATCACCCTACAATGAGCAGTTCTTC; cdr3_aa: CASSTDLSPYNEQFF
d_call: TRBD1; j_call: TRBJ2-7; clone_size: many; v_call: TRBV10-3; cdr3_nt: TGTGCCATCAAAGGACAGGGGGCCTACGAGCAGTACTTC; cdr3_aa: CAIKGQGAYEQYF
d_call: NA; j_call: TRBJ2-1; clone_size: few; v_call: TRBV5-1; cdr3_nt: TGCGCCAGCAGCTTGGCCGTGGGCTCCTACAATGAGCAGTTCTTC; cdr3_aa: CASSLAVGSYNEQFF
d_call: TRBD1; j_call: TRBJ1-3; clone_size: NA; v_call: TRBV12-5; cdr3_nt: TGTGCTAGTGGTTTGGTACTAAGGGGGCCTAGAAACACCATATATTTT; cdr3_aa: CASGLVLRGPRNTIYF
d_call: TRBD1; j_call: TRBJ2-7; clone_size: many; v_call: TRBV6-5; cdr3_nt: TGTGCCAGCAGTTACACCGGGACAGGGGTCTACGAGCAGTACTTC; cdr3_aa: CASSYTGTGVYEQYF
d_call: NA; j_call: TRBJ2-2; clone_size: many; v_call: TRBV12-3/TRBV12-4; cdr3_nt: TGTGCCAGCAGTCCTTGGGAGGGGGAGCTGTTTTTT; cdr3_aa: CASSPWEGELFF
d_call: NA; j_call: TRBJ2-3; clone_size: NA; v_call: TRBV7-9; cdr3_nt: TGTGCCAGCAGCTTACGGAACACAGATACGCAGTATTTT; cdr3_aa: CASSLRNTDTQYF
d_call: NA; j_call: TRBJ2-5; clone_size: NA; v_call: TRBV14; cdr3_nt: TGTGCCAGCAGCCAAGCGCCAGTCCAGCTGAAGACCCAGTACTTC; cdr3_aa: CASSQAPVQLKTQYF
d_call: TRBD1; j_call: TRBJ1-3; clone_size: NA; v_call: TRBV12-5; cdr3_nt: TGTGCTAGTGGTCGCTGGGACAGGGGATTGGGAAACACCATATATTTT; cdr3_aa: CASGRWDRGLGNTIYF
d_call: NA; j_call: TRBJ2-7; clone_size: few; v_call: TRBV5-1; cdr3_nt: TGCGCCAGCAGCTTTTGGGTAGGTGACTACGAGCAGTACTTC; cdr3_aa: CASSFWVGDYEQYF
d_call: TRBD1; j_call: TRBJ1-2; clone_size: few; v_call: TRBV12-3/TRBV12-4; cdr3_nt: TGTGCCAGCAGTTCGCGGGGTAGGGGGCTGAATGGCTACACCTTC; cdr3_aa: CASSSRGRGLNGYTF
d_call: NA; j_call: TRBJ2-3; clone_size: few; v_call: TRBV6-5; cdr3_nt: TGTGCCAGCAGCACCGGCAGCCCTACGCAGTATTTT; cdr3_aa: CASSTGSPTQYF
d_call: NA; j_call: TRBJ2-1; clone_size: NA; v_call: TRBV12-3/TRBV12-4; cdr3_nt: TGTGCCAGCACCTCCCGGCCGTACAATGAGCAGTTCTTC; cdr3_aa: CASTSRPYNEQFF
d_call: NA; j_call: TRBJ1-5; clone_size: NA; v_call: TRBV7-2; cdr3_nt: TGTGCCAGCAGCGAATTCTCGGTACGGCAGCCCCAGCATTTT; cdr3_aa: CASSEFSVRQPQHF
d_call: NA; j_call: TRBJ1-2; clone_size: NA; v_call: TRBV12-3/TRBV12-4; cdr3_nt: TGTGCCAGCAGCCTCTCCCCTTCTAACTATGGCTACACCTTC; cdr3_aa: CASSLSPSNYGYTF
d_call: NA; j_call: TRBJ2-5; clone_size: few; v_call: TRBV10-3; cdr3_nt: TGTGCCATCAGGGACAGCAGCACCCAAGAGACCCAGTACTTC; cdr3_aa: CAIRDSSTQETQYF
d_call: NA; j_call: TRBJ1-3; clone_size: NA; v_call: TRBV5-1; cdr3_nt: TGCGCCAGCAGCTTGGGTCCAGGGAACCCTGGAAACACCATATATTTT; cdr3_aa: CASSLGPGNPGNTIYF
d_call: NA; j_call: TRBJ2-5; clone_size: NA; v_call: TRBV28; cdr3_nt: TGTGCCAGCAGTTTCATCCTAATGGGGAACCAAGAGACCCAGTACTTC; cdr3_aa: CASSFILMGNQETQYF
d_call: NA; j_call: TRBJ1-1; clone_size: many; v_call: TRBV12-3/TRBV12-4; cdr3_nt: TGTGCCAGCAGTTTGCGTACAGGGAACACTGAAGCTTTCTTT; cdr3_aa: CASSLRTGNTEAFF
d_call: TRBD1; j_call: TRBJ2-5; clone_size: few; v_call: TRBV6-1; cdr3_nt: TGTGCCAGCAGTGAGCCCGGACAGGAAGAGACCCAGTACTTC; cdr3_aa: CASSEPGQEETQYF
d_call: TRBD1; j_call: TRBJ2-7; clone_size: few; v_call: TRBV20-1; cdr3_nt: TGCAGTGCTAGTGACGAGGACAGGGCATCAGAGCAGTACTTC; cdr3_aa: CSASDEDRASEQYF
d_call: NA; j_call: TRBJ2-7; clone_size: NA; v_call: TRBV20-1; cdr3_nt: TGCAGTGCGAAGATACTTGGCTCCTACGAGCAGTACTTC; cdr3_aa: CSAKILGSYEQYF
d_call: NA; j_call: TRBJ1-1; clone_size: NA; v_call: TRBV7-9; cdr3_nt: TGTGCCAGCAGCTTAGTGTCGGGATCTGAAGCTTTCTTT; cdr3_aa: CASSLVSGSEAFF
d_call: NA; j_call: TRBJ2-7; clone_size: NA; v_call: TRBV12-5; cdr3_nt: TGTGCTAGTGGTGCAAGGAGGGGGGCGGCCTACGAGCAGTACTTC; cdr3_aa: CASGARRGAAYEQYF
d_call: TRBD2; j_call: TRBJ2-2; clone_size: NA; v_call: TRBV12-3/TRBV12-4; cdr3_nt: TGTGCCAGCAGTTTCTTAGCGGGATCGAACACCGGGGAGCTGTTTTTT; cdr3_aa: CASSFLAGSNTGELFF
d_call: TRBD2; j_call: TRBJ2-7; clone_size: NA; v_call: TRBV7-2; cdr3_nt: TGTGCCAGCAGCCCGTCTAGCGGAAGGTCCTACGAGCAGTACTTC; cdr3_aa: CASSPSSGRSYEQYF
d_call: TRBD1; j_call: TRBJ2-3; clone_size: NA; v_call: TRBV5-1; cdr3_nt: TGCGCCAGCAGCCCGACCCCGGGTAGGGGGCGGGATACGCAGTATTTT; cdr3_aa: CASSPTPGRGRDTQYF
d_call: TRBD2; j_call: TRBJ2-5; clone_size: NA; v_call: TRBV10-1; cdr3_nt: TGCGCCAGCAAGGGACTAGCATGGTTCTTC; cdr3_aa: CASKGLAWFF
d_call: TRBD2; j_call: TRBJ2-4; clone_size: NA; v_call: TRBV7-2; cdr3_nt: TGTGCCAGCAGCTTCCAACCCTTGGGACTAGCGGGGGGGTTAGCCAAAAACATTCAGTACTTC; cdr3_aa: CASSFQPLGLAGGLAKNIQYF
d_call: NA; j_call: TRBJ2-2; clone_size: NA; v_call: TRBV5-1; cdr3_nt: TGCGCCAGCAGCTTTGGAGGGGATAACACCGGGGAGCTGTTTTTT; cdr3_aa: CASSFGGDNTGELFF
d_call: TRBD1; j_call: TRBJ2-7; clone_size: NA; v_call: TRBV20-1; cdr3_nt: TGCAGTGCTCCGGGACAGGGGGCCTACGAGCAGTACTTC; cdr3_aa: CSAPGQGAYEQYF
d_call: NA; j_call: TRBJ1-3; clone_size: NA; v_call: TRBV2; cdr3_nt: TGTGCCAGCACCCCTGCGAGGTCGGGGGGAAACACCATATATTTT; cdr3_aa: CASTPARSGGNTIYF
d_call: TRBD1; j_call: TRBJ2-1; clone_size: NA; v_call: TRBV18; cdr3_nt: TGTGCCAGCTCACCAGACGACAGGGGCTCCTACAATGAGCAGTTCTTC; cdr3_aa: CASSPDDRGSYNEQFF
d_call: NA; j_call: TRBJ2-3; clone_size: few; v_call: TRBV21-1; cdr3_nt: TGTGCCACCGGCCTAGCGGCCACAGATACGCAGTATTTT; cdr3_aa: CATGLAATDTQYF
d_call: NA; j_call: TRBJ1-6; clone_size: many; v_call: TRBV30; cdr3_nt: TGTGCCTGGATGACAGTAAGCTCCTATAATTCACCCCTCCACTTT; cdr3_aa: CAWMTVSSYNSPLHF
d_call: NA; j_call: TRBJ1-2; clone_size: NA; v_call: TRBV5-1; cdr3_nt: TGCGCCAGCAGCTTGGGGACAGACTACTATGGCTACACCTTC; cdr3_aa: CASSLGTDYYGYTF
d_call: NA; j_call: TRBJ2-5; clone_size: many; v_call: TRBV5-1; cdr3_nt: TGCGCCAGCAGCTTGAACGGGGGCAGCCAAGAGACCCAGTACTTC; cdr3_aa: CASSLNGGSQETQYF
d_call: NA; j_call: TRBJ2-5; clone_size: NA; v_call: TRBV12-3/TRBV12-4; cdr3_nt: TGTGCCAGCAGGGGAAGGTCAGGGGACTCAAAGACCCAGTACTTC; cdr3_aa: CASRGRSGDSKTQYF
d_call: TRBD1; j_call: TRBJ2-3; clone_size: NA; v_call: TRBV12-3/TRBV12-4; cdr3_nt: TGTGCCAGCAGTGGGGGGACAGGGGGCACGGATACGCAGTATTTT; cdr3_aa: CASSGGTGGTDTQYF
d_call: NA; j_call: TRBJ2-7; clone_size: NA; v_call: TRBV15; cdr3_nt: TGTGCCACCAGCAGAGAGGAGTTCTACGAGCAGTACTTC; cdr3_aa: CATSREEFYEQYF
d_call: NA; j_call: TRBJ2-6; clone_size: few; v_call: TRBV4-3; cdr3_nt: TGCGCCAGCAGCCAAGAGCCACATGGGGCCAACGTCCTGACTTTC; cdr3_aa: CASSQEPHGANVLTF
d_call: NA; j_call: TRBJ2-7; clone_size: NA; v_call: TRBV6-1; cdr3_nt: TGTGCCAGCAGTATCCAACTAACAGGGTCCTTACCCTACGAGCAGTACTTC; cdr3_aa: CASSIQLTGSLPYEQYF
d_call: TRBD1; j_call: TRBJ2-1; clone_size: NA; v_call: TRBV12-3/TRBV12-4; cdr3_nt: TGTGCCAGCAGATGGACAGGGCCCTACAATGAGCAGTTCTTC; cdr3_aa: CASRWTGPYNEQFF
d_call: TRBD2; j_call: TRBJ2-3; clone_size: NA; v_call: TRBV5-1; cdr3_nt: TGCGCCAGCAGCTCAAGAGGGCGGGGGAGCACAGATACGCAGTATTTT; cdr3_aa: CASSSRGRGSTDTQYF
d_call: TRBD2; j_call: TRBJ2-1; clone_size: NA; v_call: TRBV6-2/TRBV6-3; cdr3_nt: TGTGCCAGCAGTCCGGTGTGGCGGGAGGGAGAAGGCAATGAGCAGTTCTTC; cdr3_aa: CASSPVWREGEGNEQFF